Listed here are 14 T cell receptor beta chains from one sample, sequenced in a study of regulatory T cells in long-lasting Graves disease (dated by TCRdb to 2020 to 2023). Libraries were made using multiplex PCR. Sequencing relied on an Illumina HiSeq 4000. TCR beta libraries were built with iRepertoire HTBI primers and Arm-PCR amplification of CDR3 regions. Starting from the raw public reads, TCRdb applied fastp trimming at Q25, assembled clones with MiXCR and retained in-frame beta chains. Each CDR3 protein appears once, grouped with its most common genes and DNA. Here the sample has approximately 360,000 distinct CDR3 sequences; roughly 24% occur a single time. The ten largest clonotypes hold 28% of the sample. Taken with the paper, the label for time point translates to: persistent/refractory GD, antithyroid drugs over 5 years with positive TRAb. For both TCR sequencing and RNA sequencing, RNA was extracted from PBMCs in TRIzol.

This specimen was peripheral blood mononuclear cells (PBMCs), taken when the disease was refractory, from a patient treated with antithyroid drugs. These receptors were collected from a woman aged 40 to 49 with Graves disease. Donor details come from another sample of the same person, matched by shared clones.

A few counts support this clonotype. The chain joins TRBV7-3 to TRBJ2-5; D perhaps matches TRBD2 (5 bases). The length of the CDR3 is 13 residues. Between the trimmed V and J ends, which lost 5 bases and 3 bases, there was a span of 10 bases. Germline V gives CDR1 SGHTA, CDR2 FQGTGA. The CDR3 DNA reads as TGTGCCAGCAGCCTGCGGGCAGAAGAGACCCAGTACTTC. This translates into CASSLRAEETQYF.

This clonotype was seen many times. The rearrangement links TRBV7-9 to TRBJ2-7; TRBD1 matches at 7 bases. The V segment lost 5 bases and the J segment 2 bases; nucleotides outside the gene matches: 12. CDR1 is SEHNR and CDR2 is FQNEAQ in the germline V gene (reference sequence). CDR3 length: 16 amino acids. CDR3 in DNA: TGTGCCAGCAGCCAATATGTAGGGACAGATACCTACGAGCAGTACTTC. Its protein is CASSQYVGTDTYEQYF.

In regard to this clonotype: This may come from a read error, since a much larger clone is one base off. The chain employs TRBV2 and TRBJ1-4, with D hard to call. Trimming pared 5 bases from V and 8 bases from J, leaving 6 bases between. CDR1 and CDR2 from the germline V gene are SNHLY and FYNNEI. This CDR3 comprises 11 residues. In nucleotides, the CDR3 is TGTGCCAGCAGTTCGATGGAAAAACTGTTTTTT. Amino acid sequence: CASSSMEKLFF.

In this sample, this clonotype turned up many times. The chain recombines TRBV28 with TRBJ1-5, with D unclear. CDR1 and CDR2 (germline): MDHEN, SYDVKM. The V end was cut by 2 bases, the J end by 5 bases, with 7 bases between. This CDR3 has 13 amino acids. This CDR3 is CASSLDQYQPQHF. The DNA for the CDR3 is TGTGCCAGCAGTTTAGACCAATATCAGCCCCAGCATTTT.

This clonotype was seen at least ten times. This chain uses TRBV7-3 with TRBJ1-1, with D possibly being TRBD1 (6 bases). Trimming removed 5 bases at V and 1 base at J, with 11 bases between. CDR3 length: 14 amino acids. Per the germline V gene, CDR1 is SGHTA and CDR2 is FQGTGA. This CDR3 is CASSPHRENTEAFF. The CDR3 DNA is TGTGCCAGCAGCCCACACAGGGAGAACACTGAAGCTTTCTTT.

This clonotype was detected ten times or more. V gene TRBV28 combines with J gene TRBJ2-4; tentatively, D is TRBD1 (6 bases). CDR3 length: 14 residues. Germline V gene lookup returns CDR1 MDHEN and CDR2 SYDVKM. The V end was cut by 5 bases, the J end by 1 base, with 9 bases between. The CDR3 reads CASSPQGAKNIQYF. Written as DNA, the CDR3 is TGTGCCAGCAGTCCCCAGGGGGCCAAAAACATTCAGTACTTC. The entire variable domain, with the rest obtained from reference TRBV28 and TRBJ2-4, is as follows: DVKVTQSSRYLVKRTGEKVFLECVQDMDHENMFWYRQDPGLGLRLIYFSYDVKMKEKGDIPEGYSVSREKKERFSLILESASTNQTSMYLCASSPQGAKNIQYFGAGTRLSVL.

This clonotype has at least ten counts. The chain employs TRBV28 and TRBJ2-4; the D gene could be TRBD1 or TRBD2 (6 bases each). Trimming took 7 bases from V and 1 from J, leaving 11 bases between them. The length of the CDR3 is 14 residues. Per germline, CDR1 MDHEN and CDR2 SYDVKM. CDR3 residues: CASNRGQAKNIQYF. CDR3 DNA: TGTGCCAGCAATCGGGGGCAGGCCAAAAACATTCAGTACTTC.

There are a few counts of this clonotype. V and J are TRBV6-6 and TRBJ1-5; perhaps TRBD1 as D (6 bases). The CDR3 runs to 16 residues. Germline V lookup: CDR1 MNHNY, CDR2 SVGAGI (reference sequence). V was cut by 0 bases and J by 2 bases, with 11 bases left in between. The CDR3 loop reads CASSYSGAAGNQPQHF. CDR3 sequence (DNA): TGTGCCAGCAGTTACTCGGGGGCTGCGGGCAATCAGCCCCAGCATTTT.

This clonotype showed up many times. The CDR3 spells CASSLLGSSNQPQHF. CDR3 DNA: TGTGCCAGCAGTTTATTAGGAAGTAGCAATCAGCCCCAGCATTTT. The chain employs TRBV28 and TRBJ1-5, with no clear D. CDR3 size: 15 residues. Germline CDR1 and CDR2: MDHEN and SYDVKM. Trimming pared 1 base from V and 0 bases from J, leaving 7 bases between. Looking up the rest from reference TRBV28 and TRBJ1-5 gives the full variable domain: DVKVTQSSRYLVKRTGEKVFLECVQDMDHENMFWYRQDPGLGLRLIYFSYDVKMKEKGDIPEGYSVSREKKERFSLILESASTNQTSMYLCASSLLGSSNQPQHFGDGTRLSIL.

V and J are TRBV20-1 and TRBJ2-7, with D perhaps matching TRBD2 (5 bases). Germline lookup yields CDR1 DFQATT and CDR2 SNEGSKA (reference sequence). The ends were cut back, 5 bases at V and 2 bases at J, with 19 bases in the middle. CDR3 length equals 15 residues. The CDR3 DNA follows: TGCAGTGCTCCTCGAGAGGGAGTAGGGACCTACGAGCAGTACTTC. Translation: CSAPREGVGTYEQYF.

J is TRBJ2-7 and V is TRBV3-1; tentative D call: TRBD1 (5 bases). V was clipped by 3 bases and J by 1 base, with 10 bases between them. CDR3 size: 14 residues. The germline CDR1 and CDR2 sequences are LGHDT and YNNKEL (reference sequence). For the CDR3, the DNA is TGTGCCAGCAGCCATCAACAGGAGTCCTACGAGCAGTACTTC. It specifies CASSHQQESYEQYF.

This clonotype was seen repeatedly, ten times or more. J is TRBJ2-2 and V is TRBV6-1; 12 bases are a match to TRBD2. Germline CDR1 reads MNHNS; CDR2 reads SASEGT. This CDR3 is built from 19 residues. V shed 6 bases and J 7 bases; nucleotides not matched to a gene: 18. The CDR3 DNA sequence: TGTGCCAGCAGCCCAATTATGACTAGCGGGAGACTTCCGATCGGGGAGCTGTTTTTT. It yields the protein CASSPIMTSGRLPIGELFF.

As for this clonotype: This sequence may be a read error, since a much larger clone differs from it by one base. This chain uses TRBV11-2 with TRBJ2-7; D ambiguous. Germline lookup yields CDR1 SGHAT and CDR2 FQNNGV. The CDR3 consists of 15 residues. The CDR3 DNA reads as TGTGCCAGCAGTCCCCCCGCCCAGACCCCCTACGAGCAGTGCTTC. As protein: CASSPPAQTPYEQCF.

The J gene is TRBJ2-7, the V gene TRBV18; 11 bases map to TRBD1. With 3 bases clipped from V and 2 bases from J, the junction kept 3 bases outside the gene matches. Germline V lookup: CDR1 KGHSH, CDR2 LQKENI. CDR3 length equals 15 residues. The CDR3 nucleotides are TGTGCCAGCTCACCCGGGGGACAGGGGGCCTACGAGCAGTACTTC. This translates into CASSPGGQGAYEQYF.